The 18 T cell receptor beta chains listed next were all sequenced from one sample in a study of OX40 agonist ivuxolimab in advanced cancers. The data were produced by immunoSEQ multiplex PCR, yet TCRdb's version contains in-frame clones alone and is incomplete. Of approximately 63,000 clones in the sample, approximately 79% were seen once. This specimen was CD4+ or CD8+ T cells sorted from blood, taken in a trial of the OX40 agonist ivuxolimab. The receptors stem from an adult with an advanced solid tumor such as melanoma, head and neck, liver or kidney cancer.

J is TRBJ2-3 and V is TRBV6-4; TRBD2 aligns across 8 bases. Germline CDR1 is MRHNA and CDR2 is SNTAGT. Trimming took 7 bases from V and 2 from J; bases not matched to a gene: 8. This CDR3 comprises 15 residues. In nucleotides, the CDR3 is TGTGCCAGCATACGGGCGGGGGGCCTCACAGATACGCAGTATTTT. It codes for CASIRAGGLTDTQYF.

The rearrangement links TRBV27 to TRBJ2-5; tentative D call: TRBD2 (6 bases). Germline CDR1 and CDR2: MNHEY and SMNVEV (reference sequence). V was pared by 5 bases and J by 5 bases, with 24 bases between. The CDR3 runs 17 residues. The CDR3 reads CASSLTLNSGPFETQYF. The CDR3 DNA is TGTGCCAGCAGTCTCACCCTCAATAGCGGACCTTTTGAGACCCAGTACTTC.

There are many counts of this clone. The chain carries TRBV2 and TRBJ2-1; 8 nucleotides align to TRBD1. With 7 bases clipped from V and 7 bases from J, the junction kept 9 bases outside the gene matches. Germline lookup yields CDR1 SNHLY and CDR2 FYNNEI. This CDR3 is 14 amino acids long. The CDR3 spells CASKWGTGQNEQFF. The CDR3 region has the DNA TGTGCCAGCAAGTGGGGGACAGGTCAGAATGAGCAGTTCTTC.

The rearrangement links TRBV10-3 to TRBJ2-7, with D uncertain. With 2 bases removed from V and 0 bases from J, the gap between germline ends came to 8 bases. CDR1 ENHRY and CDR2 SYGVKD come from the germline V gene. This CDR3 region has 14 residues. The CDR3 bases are TGTGCCATCAGTGAGAATACGTACTCCTACGAGCAGTACTTC. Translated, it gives CAISENTYSYEQYF.

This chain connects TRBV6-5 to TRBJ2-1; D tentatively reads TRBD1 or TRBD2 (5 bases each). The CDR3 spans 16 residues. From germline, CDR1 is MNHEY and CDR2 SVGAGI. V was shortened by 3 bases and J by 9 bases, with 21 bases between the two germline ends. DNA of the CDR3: TGTGCCAGCAGTTATGGGGACCCAAGAAATGCGGGTGAGCAGTTCTTC. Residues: CASSYGDPRNAGEQFF.

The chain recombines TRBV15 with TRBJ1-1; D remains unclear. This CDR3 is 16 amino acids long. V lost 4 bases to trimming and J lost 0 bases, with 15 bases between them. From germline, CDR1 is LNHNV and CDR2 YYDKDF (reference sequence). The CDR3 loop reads CATSMPRTWMNTEAFF. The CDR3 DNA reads TGTGCCACCAGCATGCCTAGAACGTGGATGAACACTGAAGCTTTCTTT.

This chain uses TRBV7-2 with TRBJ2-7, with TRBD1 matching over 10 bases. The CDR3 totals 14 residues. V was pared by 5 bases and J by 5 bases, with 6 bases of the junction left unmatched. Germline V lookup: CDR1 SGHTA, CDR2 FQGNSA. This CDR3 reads CASSRDRGLNEQYF. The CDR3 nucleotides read TGTGCCAGCAGCCGGGACAGGGGCCTCAACGAGCAGTACTTC. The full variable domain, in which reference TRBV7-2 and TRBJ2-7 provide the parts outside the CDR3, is GAGVSQSPSNKVTEKGKDVELRCDPISGHTALYWYRQSLGQGLEFLIYFQGNSAPDKSGLPSDRFSAERTGGSVSTLTIQRTQQEDSAVYLCASSRDRGLNEQYFGPGTRLTVT.

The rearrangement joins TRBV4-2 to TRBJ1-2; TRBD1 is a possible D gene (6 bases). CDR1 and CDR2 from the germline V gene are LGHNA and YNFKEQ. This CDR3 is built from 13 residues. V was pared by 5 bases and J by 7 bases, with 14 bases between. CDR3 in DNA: TGTGCCAGCAGCGACTGGACAGCCGGTGGCTACACCTTC. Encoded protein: CASSDWTAGGYTF.

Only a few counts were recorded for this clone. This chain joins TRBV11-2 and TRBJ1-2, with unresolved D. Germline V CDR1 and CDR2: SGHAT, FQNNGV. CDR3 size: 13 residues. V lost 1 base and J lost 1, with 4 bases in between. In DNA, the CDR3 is TGTGCCAGCAGCTTAGTCATTAACTATGGCTACACCTTC. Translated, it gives CASSLVINYGYTF.

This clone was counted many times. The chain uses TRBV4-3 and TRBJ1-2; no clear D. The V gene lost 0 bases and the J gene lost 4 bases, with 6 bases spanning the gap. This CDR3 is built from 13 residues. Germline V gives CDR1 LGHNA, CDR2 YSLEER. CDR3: CASSQESRYGYTF. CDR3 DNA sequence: TGCGCCAGCAGCCAAGAGTCCCGCTATGGCTACACCTTC.

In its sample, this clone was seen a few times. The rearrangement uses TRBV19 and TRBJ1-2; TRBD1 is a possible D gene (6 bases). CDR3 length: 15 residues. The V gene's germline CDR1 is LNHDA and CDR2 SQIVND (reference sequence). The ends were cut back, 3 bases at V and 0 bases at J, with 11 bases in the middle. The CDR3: CASSIPGDANYGYTF. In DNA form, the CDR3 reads TGTGCCAGTAGTATCCCAGGGGATGCTAACTATGGCTACACCTTC.

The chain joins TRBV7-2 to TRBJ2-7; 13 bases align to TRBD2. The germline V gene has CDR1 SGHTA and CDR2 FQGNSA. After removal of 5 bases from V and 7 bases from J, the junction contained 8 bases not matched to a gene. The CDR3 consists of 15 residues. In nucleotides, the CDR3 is TGTGCCAGCAGCCGGGGACTAGCGGGGTCGGGGGAGCAGTACTTC. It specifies CASSRGLAGSGEQYF.

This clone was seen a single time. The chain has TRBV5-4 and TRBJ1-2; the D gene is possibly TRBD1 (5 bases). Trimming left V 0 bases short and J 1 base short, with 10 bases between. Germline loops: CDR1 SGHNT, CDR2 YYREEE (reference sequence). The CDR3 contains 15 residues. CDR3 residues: CASSLAGFHNYGYTF. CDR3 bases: TGTGCCAGCAGCTTGGCAGGGTTCCATAACTATGGCTACACCTTC.

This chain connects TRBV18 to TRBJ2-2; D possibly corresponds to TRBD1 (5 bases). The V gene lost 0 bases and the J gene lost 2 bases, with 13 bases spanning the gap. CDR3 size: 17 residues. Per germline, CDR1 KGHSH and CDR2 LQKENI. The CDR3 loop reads CASSPPSLTDNTGELFF. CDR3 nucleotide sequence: TGTGCCAGCTCACCACCTAGCTTGACAGACAACACCGGGGAGCTGTTTTTT.

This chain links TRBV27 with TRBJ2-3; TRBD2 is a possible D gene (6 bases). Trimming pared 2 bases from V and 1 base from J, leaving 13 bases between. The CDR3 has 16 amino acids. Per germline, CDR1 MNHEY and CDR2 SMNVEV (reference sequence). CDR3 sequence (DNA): TGTGCCAGCAGTTTACTGGCTAGCGAGGGCACAGATACGCAGTATTTT. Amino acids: CASSLLASEGTDTQYF.

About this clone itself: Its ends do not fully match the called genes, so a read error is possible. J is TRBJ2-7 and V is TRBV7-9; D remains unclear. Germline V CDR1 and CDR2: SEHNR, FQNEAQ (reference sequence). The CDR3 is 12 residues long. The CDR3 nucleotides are TGTGCCAGCAGCTTAGGGACGGCCATAGCAGACTTC. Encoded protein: CASSLGTAIADF.

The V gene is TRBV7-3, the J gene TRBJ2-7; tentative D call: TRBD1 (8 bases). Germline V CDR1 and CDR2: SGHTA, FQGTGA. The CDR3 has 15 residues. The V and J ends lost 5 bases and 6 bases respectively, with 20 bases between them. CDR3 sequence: CASSPRDRGGVEQYF. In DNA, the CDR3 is TGTGCCAGCAGCCCCCGAGACAGGGGAGGGGTCGAGCAGTACTTC.

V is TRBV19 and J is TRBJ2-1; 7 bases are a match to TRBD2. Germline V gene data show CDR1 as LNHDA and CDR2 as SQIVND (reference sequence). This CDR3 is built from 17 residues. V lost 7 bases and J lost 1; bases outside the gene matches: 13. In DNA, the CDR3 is TGTGCCAGTACTCCCTCGAGGCTAGCGGAGTCCTACAATGAGCAGTTCTTC. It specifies CASTPSRLAESYNEQFF.